This is a list of T cell receptor beta chains from one sample in a study of shared clonotypes between healthy human individuals. Here immunoSEQ multiplex PCR was the method, and the copy in TCRdb shows in-frame clones only, minus some. The sample has some 2.3 million clones, approximately 93% seen once. Sample: naive CD4+ T cells from PBMCs. Source of these receptors: a man younger than 30 in good health. Some clones in this sample may be carry-over from other donors' samples. The CDR3 runs from the conserved cysteine through the conserved F or W. The order of the fields is V gene, D gene, J gene, clone size, CDR3 length, CDR3 protein, CDR3 DNA. A D gene is named only where the DNA matches it firmly. Size values are once, few and many counts, or a class for expanded clones, and some rows have none.

>TRBV23-1|NA|TRBJ1-4|once|19
CASSHSSKRAGDSNEKLFF
TGCGCCAGCAGTCACTCCTCAAAGCGGGCAGGAGATTCTAATGAAAAACTGTTTTTT
>TRBV7-3|TRBD2|TRBJ2-7|NA|14
CASSPSGTSNEQYF
TGTGCCAGCAGCCCCTCCGGGACTAGCAACGAGCAGTACTTC
>TRBV20-1|NA|TRBJ2-7|NA|11
CSASVSYEQYF
TGCAGTGCTAGCGTCTCCTACGAGCAGTACTTC
>TRBV4-1|NA|TRBJ2-1|NA|17
CASSQRGRRTSYNEQFF
TGCGCCAGCAGCCAAAGAGGTCGGCGAACGTCCTACAATGAGCAGTTCTTC
>TRBV21-1|NA|TRBJ2-3|once|18
CASSSGRTQYEHTDTQYF
TGTGCCAGCAGTTCAGGCAGGACCCAATACGAGCACACAGATACGCAGTATTTT
>TRBV5-1|NA|TRBJ2-7|NA|15
CASSWSGRPSYEQYF
TGCGCCAGCAGCTGGAGCGGGCGCCCCTCCTACGAGCAGTACTTC
>TRBV9|NA|TRBJ2-7|NA|13
CASSVGSSYEQYF
TGTGCCAGCAGCGTAGGTAGCTCCTACGAGCAGTACTTC
>TRBV21-1|NA|TRBJ2-1|NA|22
CASSTGRQGGTSGLPFDNEQFF
TGTGCCAGCAGCACTGGGAGGCAAGGTGGGACTAGCGGGCTCCCGTTCGACAATGAGCAGTTCTTC
>TRBV19|TRBD1|TRBJ1-5|NA|17
CASTRFGTGQSNQPQHF
TGTGCCAGTACCCGATTCGGGACAGGACAGAGCAATCAGCCCCAGCATTTT
>TRBV27|TRBD1|TRBJ2-3|NA|14
CASSSGQGRDTQYF
TGTGCCAGCAGTAGCGGACAGGGAAGAGATACGCAGTATTTT
>TRBV9|TRBD2|TRBJ2-7|few|15
CASSVGTSGAYEQYF
TGTGCCAGCAGCGTAGGCACTAGCGGAGCCTACGAGCAGTACTTC
>TRBV18|TRBD1|TRBJ1-3|NA|16
CASSQTGTGSGNTIYF
TGTGCCAGCTCCCAAACCGGGACAGGCTCTGGAAACACCATATATTTT
>TRBV28|NA|TRBJ1-5|NA|15
CASSSTLRENQPQHF
TGTGCCAGCAGTTCTACTCTCAGGGAGAATCAGCCCCAGCATTTT
>TRBV5-4|NA|TRBJ1-2|NA|11
CASSLSGLYTF
TGTGCCAGCAGCCTAAGCGGGCTCTACACCTTC
>TRBV5-1|NA|TRBJ1-2|NA|11
CASSAGLGYTF
TGTGCCAGCAGCGCGGGACTAGGCTACACCTTC
>TRBV7-9|NA|TRBJ1-3|few|17
CASSLAFGPDSGNTIYF
TGTGCCAGCAGCTTAGCGTTCGGCCCCGACTCTGGAAACACCATATATTTT
>TRBV10-3|NA|TRBJ2-7|NA|13
CAITGREGGEQYF
TGTGCCATCACAGGCCGGGAAGGAGGCGAGCAGTACTTC
>TRBV11-3|NA|TRBJ2-1|NA|14
CASSLSTSSGEQFF
TGTGCCAGCAGCTTATCGACTAGTTCAGGTGAGCAGTTCTTC
>TRBV7-2|NA|TRBJ1-2|NA|15
CASSFWAGANYGYTF
TGTGCCAGCAGCTTTTGGGCAGGGGCAAACTATGGCTACACCTTC
>TRBV2|NA|TRBJ1-5|few|13
CASSRGRDQPQHF
TGTGCCAGCAGTCGGGGCCGGGATCAGCCCCAGCATTTT
>TRBV6-1|NA|TRBJ2-7|NA|15
CASREGWQGRGEQYF
TGTGCCAGCCGAGAGGGGTGGCAGGGTAGAGGCGAGCAGTACTTC
>TRBV6-5|NA|TRBJ1-1|NA|15
CASSYVGQGNTEAFF
TGTGCCAGCAGTTACGTCGGGCAGGGAAACACTGAAGCTTTCTTT
>TRBV19|TRBD1|TRBJ1-2|once|16
CASRVSGGAGTYGYTF
TGTGCCAGTAGGGTTTCAGGGGGCGCGGGGACCTATGGCTACACCTTC
>TRBV5-1|NA|TRBJ2-3|NA|14
CASSLWERTDTQYF
TGCGCCAGCAGCTTGTGGGAGAGGACAGATACGCAGTATTTT
>TRBV5-1|NA|TRBJ2-7|NA|15
CASSPTPSEDYEQYF
TGCGCCAGCAGCCCAACCCCTAGCGAGGACTACGAGCAGTACTTC
>TRBV28|NA|TRBJ2-3|NA|18
CASSFFAGRTGSTDTQYF
TGTGCCAGCAGTTTCTTCGCGGGACGGACCGGAAGCACAGATACGCAGTATTTT